The 11 T cell receptor beta chains given below trace back to one sample, sequenced in a study of blood T cells in healthy people across ages. Then a second PCR, running roughly 7 to 11 cycles, was carried out with a sample-barcoded 5' primer and a J-beta primer mix. MiXCR, run by TCRdb on the 5' RACE reads, gives a single entry per CDR3 protein. This table holds roughly 500,000 distinct CDR3 sequences, 25% to 30% found once. Sequenced material: blood. These TCRs come from a woman in her 70s in good health.

This clonotype was counted a few times. The genes are TRBV7-2 and TRBJ2-5; no firm D call. Germline CDR1 SGHTA, CDR2 FQGNSA. The CDR3 covers 15 residues. V lost 5 bases to trimming and J lost 2 bases, with 15 bases between them. The CDR3 sequence: CASSQRRGLQETQYF. DNA for the CDR3: TGTGCCAGCAGCCAGAGGCGAGGATTACAAGAGACCCAGTACTTC.

This clonotype was detected a few times. This chain joins TRBV4-3 and TRBJ2-5; D may be TRBD2 (5 bases). Looked up from germline, CDR1 is LGHNA and CDR2 is YSLEER. The CDR3 sequence is 15 residues long. V was trimmed by 2 bases and J by 7 bases, leaving 17 bases between them. The CDR3 region is CASSQSPGPAGTQYF. The CDR3 coding sequence is TGCGCCAGCAGCCAATCACCTGGACCCGCGGGGACCCAGTACTTC.

V is TRBV20-1 and J is TRBJ1-2; perhaps TRBD1 as D (6 bases). V dropped 0 bases and J dropped 7 bases, with 9 bases sitting between them. The CDR3 totals 12 residues. In germline, CDR1 is DFQATT, CDR2 SNEGSKA (reference sequence). The CDR3 DNA reads TGCAGTGCTAGAGAGGAGGGGGGTGGCTACACCTTC. Amino acid sequence: CSAREEGGGYTF.

V is TRBV20-1 and J is TRBJ1-6, with unresolved D. Per the germline V gene, CDR1 is DFQATT and CDR2 is SNEGSKA (reference sequence). V was clipped by 6 bases and J by 10 bases, with 16 bases between them. This CDR3 contains 13 residues. The CDR3 loop reads CSAVSGFNSPLHF. In nucleotides, the CDR3 is TGCAGTGCCGTGTCCGGGTTTAACTCACCCCTCCACTTT.

Only a few counts were recorded for this clonotype. The V gene is TRBV5-1, the J gene TRBJ2-1, with 11 nucleotides matching TRBD2. V lost 4 bases and J lost 9; bases outside the gene matches: 12. This CDR3 has 16 residues. From germline, CDR1 is SGHRS and CDR2 YFSETQ. CDR3 DNA sequence: TGCGCCAGCAGCCCACCCACTAGCGGGAGCTCGGGTGAGCAGTTCTTC. The encoded protein is CASSPPTSGSSGEQFF.

The chain couples TRBV5-1 to TRBJ2-6, with no clear D. The germline V gene encodes CDR1 SGHRS and CDR2 YFSETQ. This CDR3 is 16 amino acids long. Trimming cost V 8 bases and J 0 bases, with 15 bases left between them. The CDR3 coding sequence is TGCGCCAGTGAGGATGGTAGGAGCTCTGGGGCCAACGTCCTGACTTTC. Protein product: CASEDGRSSGANVLTF.

The J gene is TRBJ2-7, the V gene TRBV19, with a weak D call TRBD1 (5 bases). V shed 6 bases and J shed 7 bases, with 10 bases lying between them. The length of the CDR3 is 11 residues. Germline assignment: CDR1 LNHDA and CDR2 SQIVND (reference sequence). The CDR3 sequence is CASRVDSEQYF. The CDR3 DNA follows: TGTGCCAGTAGAGTCGACAGTGAGCAGTACTTC.

This clonotype is a singleton in its sample. The chain employs TRBV7-2 and TRBJ1-1; 8 bases are shared with TRBD1. CDR1 is SGHTA, CDR2 FQGNSA, per germline. This CDR3 spans 15 amino acids. V dropped 6 bases and J dropped 4; count of bases not matched to a gene: 10. The CDR3: CASRLLGQGPTEAFF. The CDR3 DNA reads TGTGCCAGCAGATTACTAGGACAGGGTCCCACTGAAGCTTTCTTT. Combining the CDR3 with reference TRBV7-2 and TRBJ1-1 gives the whole variable domain GAGVSQSPSNKVTEKGKDVELRCDPISGHTALYWYRQSLGQGLEFLIYFQGNSAPDKSGLPSDRFSAERTGGSVSTLTIQRTQQEDSAVYLCASRLLGQGPTEAFFGQGTRLTVV.

This clonotype was found many times. The chain uses TRBV5-1 and TRBJ1-4; D gene ambiguous. The CDR3 length is 15 residues. The V end was cut by 4 bases, the J end by 7 bases, with 17 bases between. Germline assignment: CDR1 SGHRS and CDR2 YFSETQ. The CDR3: CASSLGPDPSEKLFF. As DNA, the CDR3 is TGCGCCAGCAGCCTAGGACCCGATCCCTCTGAAAAACTGTTTTTT.

This clonotype has more than one count but fewer than ten. This chain links TRBV29-1 with TRBJ1-1; D perhaps matches TRBD1 (6 bases). Looked up from germline, CDR1 is SQVTM and CDR2 is ANQGSEA. CDR3 size: 12 residues. Trimming shortened V by 6 bases and J by 11 bases, and 19 bases separated the two germline ends. The DNA for the CDR3 is TGCAGCGTCTCTTGGGGGCGACCAGGGGCTTTCTTT. Its protein product is CSVSWGRPGAFF.

In its sample, this clonotype was seen a few times. The V call is TRBV20-1, the J call TRBJ2-3; 8 bases agree with TRBD1. Trimming at V came to 4 bases and at J to 4 bases, leaving 7 bases not matched to a gene. Germline lookup yields CDR1 DFQATT and CDR2 SNEGSKA (reference sequence). The CDR3 extends over 14 amino acids. CDR3 residues: CSANQGAIADTQYF. In DNA form, the CDR3 reads TGCAGTGCTAACCAGGGGGCGATCGCAGATACGCAGTATTTT.